This TCR beta chain comes out of a study of T cell changes during pregnancy in multiple sclerosis (dated by TCRdb to about 2019). Some background on the complete study: Changes in the T cell repertoire over the course of pregnancy were examined in this study in women with multiple sclerosis.

Note on this clone: Its antigen has not been determined. No quality values exist for individual bases; no much larger clone is one base distant.

The method was the immunoSEQ multiplex PCR assay. Held by TCRdb, this immuneACCESS table contains in-frame sequences only and omits some clones. Under half of the omission traces to an unresolved V gene where checked; the cause of the rest is unknown. The sample table shows about 76,000 clones, and around 90% are seen once. The biggest ten clones account for around 3.5% of the sample. There are 13 amino acids in the CDR3, from cysteine to phenylalanine inclusive. Kept here is only the CDR3 DNA, which spans 39 bases and is read in frame from base 1. CDR1 and CDR2 were assigned from the germline V gene (reference sequence) as LNHDA and SQIVND. Germline trimming: 11 bases from V, 6 bases from J; junction bases outside gene matches: 10.

This TCR was recovered from a female donor in good health, enrolled as a control in a pregnancy study. Material: peripheral blood, obtained after pregnancy. Here the chain combines TRBV19 and TRBJ1-5, with 7 bases aligning to TRBD1. CDR3 region: CAPRGGVVQPQHF. The DNA sequence follows: TGTGCCCCAAGAGGGGGCGTAGTTCAGCCCCAGCATTTT.